A single sample gave rise to the 30 T cell receptor beta chains below, sequenced in a study of blood T cells in healthy people across ages. A sample-barcoded 5' primer and a J-beta primer mix were used in a second PCR of about 7 to 12 cycles. TCRdb called the 5' RACE reads again in MiXCR, with one record for every CDR3 protein. Of about 1,500,000 distinct CDR3 sequences listed, 28% are singletons. Sequencing used blood. The receptors here all came from a woman aged 30 to 39 in good health.

The V and J genes are TRBV28 and TRBJ2-1; no clear D gene. Trimming took off 5 bases at V and 4 bases at J, with 21 bases between the two ends. Germline V gene data show CDR1 as MDHEN and CDR2 as SYDVKM. This CDR3 region has 17 residues. In DNA, the CDR3 is TGTGCCAGCAGTCGCCCTTCGGCGGAAAAAATATACAATGAGCAGTTCTTC. Protein sequence: CASSRPSAEKIYNEQFF.

Many counts were recorded for this clonotype. V is TRBV10-2 and J is TRBJ2-1; 8 positions agree with TRBD1. The germline V gene has CDR1 WSHSY and CDR2 SAAADI. The CDR3 contains 17 residues. V trimming: 7 bases; J trimming: 0 bases; junction bases outside the gene matches: 11. The CDR3 spells CASIVDRGESSYNEQFF. For the CDR3, the DNA is TGCGCCAGCATTGTAGACAGGGGTGAAAGCTCCTACAATGAGCAGTTCTTC.

This chain uses TRBV6-2 or TRBV6-3 with TRBJ2-7; 8 bases match TRBD2. The V gene end was trimmed by 2 bases and the J gene end by 6 bases; junction bases not matched to a gene: 3. This CDR3 comprises 13 residues. Germline V gene lookup returns CDR1 MNHEY and CDR2 SVGEGT. The CDR3 spells CASSYTTSVEQYF. CDR3 nucleotides: TGTGCCAGCAGTTACACGACTAGCGTCGAGCAGTACTTC.

This clonotype occurred a few times. The V and J genes are TRBV9 and TRBJ2-3; D not resolved. V shed 0 bases and J shed 3 bases, with 5 bases lying between them. This CDR3 has 13 residues. CDR1 and CDR2 (germline): SGDLS, YYNGEE. This CDR3 is CASSVEVTDTQYF. In DNA form, the CDR3 reads TGTGCCAGCAGCGTAGAGGTGACAGATACGCAGTATTTT.

The chain combines TRBV15 with TRBJ2-7; 7 nucleotides line up with TRBD2. The CDR3 totals 14 residues. V shed 2 bases, J shed 2 bases, and the junction held 3 bases outside the gene matches. The germline CDR1 and CDR2 sequences are LNHNV and YYDKDF (reference sequence). Here the CDR3 reads CATSRQRGTYEQYF. For the CDR3, the DNA is TGTGCCACCAGCAGACAGCGGGGCACCTACGAGCAGTACTTC.

This clonotype has more than one count but fewer than ten. The chain carries TRBV28 and TRBJ1-1; no clear D gene. V was trimmed by 5 bases and J by 0 bases, leaving 10 bases between them. This CDR3 contains 14 residues. Germline CDR1 reads MDHEN; CDR2 reads SYDVKM. In DNA, the CDR3 is TGTGCCAGCAGTCGCGCTACGGTGAACACTGAAGCTTTCTTT. It translates to CASSRATVNTEAFF.

With regard to this clonotype: This may come from a read error, since a much larger clone is one base off. The CDR3 DNA follows: TGTGCCAGCAGTGAGCGGGAGGGCCCAGATACGCAGTATTTT. It is translated as CASSEREGPDTQYF. The chain employs TRBV6-4 and TRBJ2-3; TRBD2 agrees at 9 bases. The germline gives CDR1 MRHNA, CDR2 SNTAGT. The CDR3 extends over 14 amino acids. J was trimmed by 4 bases and V by 3 bases; bases with no gene match: 2.

This clonotype was detected only a few times. V usage is TRBV6-5 and J usage is TRBJ1-5, with 10 bases lining up with TRBD1. Germline-derived CDR1 and CDR2 are MNHEY and SVGAGI. The CDR3 loop spans 16 amino acids. The junction had 7 bases not matched to a gene; V was cut back by 6 bases and J by 2 bases. The CDR3 DNA is TGTGCCAGCAGGGACCGGGACAGGGGAGGCAATCAGCCCCAGCATTTT. It codes for CASRDRDRGGNQPQHF.

This chain connects TRBV6-5 to TRBJ1-1, with D perhaps matching TRBD1 (5 bases). V dropped 3 bases and J dropped 9 bases, with 11 bases sitting between them. CDR1 and CDR2 (germline): MNHEY, SVGAGI. CDR3 length: 12 amino acids. DNA for the CDR3: TGTGCCAGCAGTTATCCACCGGGACAAGCTTTCTTT. This codes for CASSYPPGQAFF.

This clonotype was recorded a few times. This chain uses TRBV7-2 with TRBJ1-3; D might be TRBD1 (5 bases). Germline CDR1 is SGHTA and CDR2 is FQGNSA. The V gene lost 4 bases and the J gene lost 0 bases, with 10 bases spanning the gap. The CDR3 contains 15 residues. The CDR3 sequence: CASSWGRPSGNTIYF. CDR3 DNA: TGTGCCAGCAGCTGGGGACGGCCCTCTGGAAACACCATATATTTT.

The chain has TRBV6-5 and TRBJ1-6, with 8 bases that match TRBD1. The CDR3 contains 15 residues. The J segment lost 3 bases and the V segment lost 6 bases, leaving 4 bases of the junction unmatched. CDR1 and CDR2 from the germline V gene are MNHEY and SVGAGI. CDR3 amino acids: CASRGDRSYNSPLHF. CDR3 in DNA: TGTGCCAGCAGGGGGGACAGGAGCTATAATTCACCCCTCCACTTT.

Concerning this clonotype itself: A much larger clone is a single base away; this may be a read error. The rearrangement uses TRBV27 and TRBJ2-5; D might be TRBD1 or TRBD2, each matching 5 bases. The J call is uncertain, as TRBJ2-7 better fits the DNA end. The germline gives CDR1 MNHEY, CDR2 SMNVEV (reference sequence). CDR3 length: 13 amino acids. As DNA, the CDR3 is TGTGCCAGCAGGAGGGCAGGGTTATGCGAGCAGTACTTC. Protein product: CASRRAGLCEQYF.

This chain joins TRBV20-1 and TRBJ2-3, with 8 bases matching TRBD2. CDR1 and CDR2 from the germline V gene are DFQATT and SNEGSKA (reference sequence). V was pared by 4 bases and J by 3 bases, with 12 bases of the junction left unmatched. The CDR3 loop spans 16 amino acids. The CDR3 bases are TGCAGTGCTAACCGCCAAAGTGCGGGGGGAACAGATACGCAGTATTTT. Translation: CSANRQSAGGTDTQYF.

The chain links TRBV12-3 or TRBV12-4 to TRBJ1-1; TRBD1 aligns across 8 bases. There are 14 residues in the CDR3. Trimming cost V 8 bases and J 1 base; bases outside gene matches: 6. CDR3 nucleotides: TGTGCCAGCCGCCGGACAGGGAGGAACACTGAAGCTTTCTTT. Translation: CASRRTGRNTEAFF.

The chain recombines TRBV6-2 or TRBV6-3 with TRBJ1-2; 7 bases align to TRBD1. The CDR3 consists of 12 residues. Germline V gives CDR1 MNHEY, CDR2 SVGEGT. V dropped 7 bases and J dropped 7; count of bases not matched to a gene: 6. The CDR3 here is CASTKTGFGYTF. The CDR3 DNA follows: TGTGCCAGCACCAAGACAGGGTTTGGCTACACCTTC.

V usage is TRBV6-6 and J usage is TRBJ2-1; 10 bases are shared with TRBD2. The germline gives CDR1 MNHNY, CDR2 SVGAGI (reference sequence). The length of the CDR3 is 17 residues. J was trimmed by 12 bases and V by 6 bases; bases with no gene match: 20. CDR3 sequence: CASSKGLASGGWWGQFF. CDR3 nucleotides: TGTGCCAGCAGCAAGGGACTAGCGTCAGGAGGATGGTGGGGGCAGTTCTTC.

This rearrangement joins TRBV3-1 to TRBJ1-6; D not resolved. Germline V gene lookup returns CDR1 LGHDT and CDR2 YNNKEL (reference sequence). Trimming removed 2 bases at V and 7 bases at J, with 6 bases between. CDR3 size: 13 residues. The CDR3 sequence is CASSQQPNSPLHF. Written as DNA, the CDR3 is TGTGCCAGCAGCCAACAACCGAATTCACCCCTCCACTTT.

In this sample, this clonotype turned up once. This chain links TRBV20-1 with TRBJ2-2; 8 positions match TRBD2. Trimming cost V 5 bases and J 4 bases; bases outside gene matches: 6. Germline V lookup: CDR1 DFQATT, CDR2 SNEGSKA (reference sequence). CDR3 size: 14 residues. CDR3 nucleotides: TGCAGTGCTGGACTTGCGGGGGGCACCGGGGAGCTGTTTTTT. Translation gives CSAGLAGGTGELFF.

The chain joins TRBV4-1 to TRBJ2-3, with 9 nucleotides matching TRBD2. CDR1 MGHRA and CDR2 YSYEKL come from the germline V gene. The ends lost 2 bases at V and 6 bases at J; junction bases unmatched: 6. The CDR3 loop spans 15 amino acids. The CDR3 DNA reads as TGCGCCAGCAGCCAAATAGCGGGAGATTCGGATACGCAGTATTTT. Translated, it gives CASSQIAGDSDTQYF.

In the case of this clonotype: Possible read error: a much larger clone is one base away. The CDR3 DNA follows: TGCAGGGCTAGAGATCTGGGAGCGGGAGTTACCAACACAGATACGCAGTATTTT. This gives the protein CRARDLGAGVTNTDTQYF. V gene TRBV20-1 combines with J gene TRBJ2-3, with 8 nucleotides matching TRBD2. The CDR3 totals 18 residues. Germline CDR1 and CDR2: DFQATT and SNEGSKA (reference sequence).

The chain links TRBV6-2 or TRBV6-3 to TRBJ2-7; D possibly corresponds to TRBD2 (6 bases). CDR1 and CDR2 (germline): MNHEY, SVGEGT. There are 14 residues in the CDR3. The germline V and J ends were trimmed by 6 bases and 2 bases, with 14 bases remaining between them. In DNA form, the CDR3 reads TGTGCCAGCAGGCCCCAGGGAGGCCCCTACGAGCAGTACTTC. Protein sequence: CASRPQGGPYEQYF.

This clonotype has only a few counts. This may stem from a read error, because a much larger clone lies one nucleotide away. The genes are TRBV4-1 and TRBJ2-2; D is possibly TRBD1 (5 bases). The CDR3 runs to 16 residues. Trimming left V 0 bases short and J 6 bases short, with 14 bases between. CDR1 MGHRA and CDR2 YSYEKL come from the germline V gene. CDR3 DNA: TGCGCCAGCAGCCAAGATCCAGGGAAAAACGCCGGGGAGCTGTTTTTT. The encoded protein is CASSQDPGKNAGELFF.

This clonotype showed up many times. The J gene is TRBJ2-5, the V gene TRBV12-3 or TRBV12-4; D not certain. This CDR3 region has 14 residues. V lost 1 base, J lost 2 bases, and 8 bases lay in between. The CDR3 DNA is TGTGCCAGCAGTTTAGTTTTAGGACAAGAGACCCAGTACTTC. Translating it yields CASSLVLGQETQYF.

The V and J genes are TRBV7-2 and TRBJ2-1, with TRBD2 matching over 7 bases. Germline V gene sequence: CDR1 SGHTA, CDR2 FQGNSA. The CDR3 loop spans 16 amino acids. Trimming at V came to 5 bases and at J to 6 bases, leaving 13 bases not matched to a gene. As DNA, the CDR3 is TGTGCCAGCAGCCCTCCCGGGGTAGCGGGTAGCAATGAGCAGTTCTTC. Translated: CASSPPGVAGSNEQFF.

The table lists this clonotype with a few counts. This chain joins TRBV11-2 and TRBJ2-1; the match to TRBD2 covers 13 bases. V lost 5 bases and J lost 6; bases outside the gene matches: 7. The CDR3 consists of 16 residues. Germline-derived CDR1 and CDR2 are SGHAT and FQNNGV. The CDR3 DNA sequence: TGTGCCAGCAGCCGCCCGACTAGCGGGAGGTCCAATGAGCAGTTCTTC. Encoded protein: CASSRPTSGRSNEQFF.

The chain is built from TRBV5-5 and TRBJ1-5; 10 bases fit TRBD1. This CDR3 region has 16 residues. V was pared by 1 base and J by 2 bases, with 3 bases of the junction left unmatched. Germline V lookup: CDR1 SGHKS, CDR2 YYEKEE (reference sequence). CDR3 residues: CASSLIGQGGNQPQHF. In nucleotides, the CDR3 is TGTGCCAGCAGCTTGATCGGACAGGGGGGCAATCAGCCCCAGCATTTT.

The J gene is TRBJ2-7, the V gene TRBV10-3, with 10 bases that match TRBD2. This CDR3 spans 16 amino acids. Germline CDR1 and CDR2: ENHRY and SYGVKD. With V trimmed by 4 bases and J by 0 bases, 6 bases remained unmatched. CDR3 nucleotides: TGTGCCATCAGTGGACCTAGCGGGAGCAGCTCCTACGAGCAGTACTTC. Translation: CAISGPSGSSSYEQYF.

There are a few counts of this clonotype. V and J are TRBV20-1 and TRBJ2-7, with TRBD2 as a possible D gene (7 bases). Looked up from germline, CDR1 is DFQATT and CDR2 is SNEGSKA (reference sequence). The ends were cut back, 3 bases at V and 4 bases at J, with 13 bases in the middle. The CDR3 sequence is 13 residues long. The chain's CDR3 is CSARGGAVYEQYF. The CDR3 DNA reads as TGCAGTGCTAGGGGGGGGGCCGTATACGAGCAGTACTTC.

This clonotype was counted ten times or more. This chain's CDR3 is CASSQGIGENIQYF. The CDR3 DNA follows: TGTGCCAGCAGCCAAGGAATTGGGGAAAACATTCAGTACTTC. This rearrangement joins TRBV3-1 to TRBJ2-4; D gene ambiguous. This CDR3 spans 14 amino acids. Trimming removed 1 base at V and 5 bases at J, with 9 bases between. The germline gives CDR1 LGHDT, CDR2 YNNKEL (reference sequence).

Many counts were recorded for this clonotype. This chain joins TRBV4-1 and TRBJ1-2; D possibly corresponds to TRBD1 (5 bases). The CDR3 consists of 13 residues. In germline, CDR1 is MGHRA, CDR2 YSYEKL. The V end was cut by 2 bases, the J end by 4 bases, with 8 bases between. The CDR3: CASSQQGFYGYTF. Written as DNA, the CDR3 is TGCGCCAGCAGCCAACAGGGATTCTATGGCTACACCTTC.